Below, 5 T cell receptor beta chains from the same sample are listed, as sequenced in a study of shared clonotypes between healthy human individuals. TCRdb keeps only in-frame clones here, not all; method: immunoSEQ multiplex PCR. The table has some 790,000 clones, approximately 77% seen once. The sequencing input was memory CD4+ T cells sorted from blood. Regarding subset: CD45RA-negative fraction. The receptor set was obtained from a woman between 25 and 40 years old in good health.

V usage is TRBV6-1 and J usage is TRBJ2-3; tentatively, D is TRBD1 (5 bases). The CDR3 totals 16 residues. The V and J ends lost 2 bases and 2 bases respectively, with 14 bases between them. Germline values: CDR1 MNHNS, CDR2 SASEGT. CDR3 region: CASSELLTDLTDTQYF. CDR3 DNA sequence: TGTGCCAGCAGTGAACTCCTGACAGATCTCACAGATACGCAGTATTTT.

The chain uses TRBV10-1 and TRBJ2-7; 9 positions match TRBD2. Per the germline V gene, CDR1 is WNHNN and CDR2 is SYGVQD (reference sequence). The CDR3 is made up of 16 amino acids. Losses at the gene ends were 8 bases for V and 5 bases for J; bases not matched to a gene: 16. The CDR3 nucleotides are TGCGCCAGCCATGAAAGGGGGGCGGGAGGGCACAACGAGCAGTACTTC. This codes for CASHERGAGGHNEQYF.

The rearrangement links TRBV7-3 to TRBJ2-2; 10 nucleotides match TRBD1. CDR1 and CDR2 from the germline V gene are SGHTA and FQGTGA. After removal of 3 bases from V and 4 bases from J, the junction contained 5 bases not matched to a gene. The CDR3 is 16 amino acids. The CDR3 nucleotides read TGTGCCAGCAGCTTTATGGGACAGGGGTCCACCGGGGAGCTGTTTTTT. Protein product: CASSFMGQGSTGELFF. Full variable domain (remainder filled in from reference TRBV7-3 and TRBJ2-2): GAGVSQTPSNKVTEKGKYVELRCDPISGHTALYWYRQSLGQGPEFLIYFQGTGAADDSGLPNDRFFAVRPEGSVSTLKIQRTERGDSAVYLCASSFMGQGSTGELFFGEGSRLTVL.

CDR3 nucleotide sequence: TGTGCCAGCAGTTACATATCTGAGGGGAGCTACACCTTC. It is translated as CASSYISEGSYTF. This sequence joins TRBV6-6 and TRBJ1-2; TRBD1 is a possible D gene (5 bases). CDR1 and CDR2 from the germline V gene are MNHNY and SVGAGI (reference sequence). The germline V and J ends were trimmed by 2 bases and 9 bases, with 13 bases remaining between them. This CDR3 is 13 amino acids long.

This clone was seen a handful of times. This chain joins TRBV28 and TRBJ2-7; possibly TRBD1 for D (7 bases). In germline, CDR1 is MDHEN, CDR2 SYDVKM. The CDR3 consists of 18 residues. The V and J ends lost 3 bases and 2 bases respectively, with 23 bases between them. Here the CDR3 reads CASSFLQGGLPQTYEQYF. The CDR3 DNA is TGTGCCAGCAGTTTTCTCCAGGGGGGTTTACCACAAACCTACGAGCAGTACTTC.